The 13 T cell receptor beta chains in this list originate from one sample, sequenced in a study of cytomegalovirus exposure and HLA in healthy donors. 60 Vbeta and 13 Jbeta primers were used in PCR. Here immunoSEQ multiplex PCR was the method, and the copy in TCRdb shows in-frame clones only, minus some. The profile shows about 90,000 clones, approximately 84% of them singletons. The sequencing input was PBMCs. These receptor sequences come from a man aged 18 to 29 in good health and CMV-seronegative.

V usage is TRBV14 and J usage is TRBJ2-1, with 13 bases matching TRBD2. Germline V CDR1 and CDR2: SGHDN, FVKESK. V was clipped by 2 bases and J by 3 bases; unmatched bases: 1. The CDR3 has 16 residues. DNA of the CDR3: TGTGCCAGCAGCCAATGGACTAGCGGGAGCTACAATGAGCAGTTCTTC. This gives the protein CASSQWTSGSYNEQFF. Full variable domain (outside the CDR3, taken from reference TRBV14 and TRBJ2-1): EAGVTQFPSHSVIEKGQTVTLRCDPISGHDNLYWYRRVMGKEIKFLLHFVKESKQDESGMPNNRFLAERTGGTYSTLKVQPAELEDSGVYFCASSQWTSGSYNEQFFGPGTRLTVL.

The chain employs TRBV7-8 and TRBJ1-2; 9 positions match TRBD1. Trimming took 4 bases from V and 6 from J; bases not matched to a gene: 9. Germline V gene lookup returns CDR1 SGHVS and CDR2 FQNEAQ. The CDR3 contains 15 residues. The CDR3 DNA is TGTGCCAGCAGCTCCCAGGACAGGGGAGTTCATGGCTACACCTTC. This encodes CASSSQDRGVHGYTF.

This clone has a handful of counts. In nucleotides, the CDR3 is TGTGCCAGCAGTGAAAGGGCCGGGATTGGGATGGCCAAAAACATTCAGTACTTC. Protein product: CASSERAGIGMAKNIQYF. The chain carries TRBV6-1 and TRBJ2-4; a possible D gene is TRBD2 (5 bases). V was trimmed by 2 bases and J by 1 base, leaving 18 bases between them. Germline-derived CDR1 and CDR2 are MNHNS and SASEGT. The CDR3 is 18 amino acids.

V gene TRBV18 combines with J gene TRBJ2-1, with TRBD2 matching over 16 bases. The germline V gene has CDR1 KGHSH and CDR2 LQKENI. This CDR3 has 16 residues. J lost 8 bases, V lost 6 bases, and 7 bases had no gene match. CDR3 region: CASSTPGLAGGYEQFF. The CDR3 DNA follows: TGTGCCAGCTCGACTCCGGGACTAGCGGGAGGGTATGAGCAGTTCTTC.

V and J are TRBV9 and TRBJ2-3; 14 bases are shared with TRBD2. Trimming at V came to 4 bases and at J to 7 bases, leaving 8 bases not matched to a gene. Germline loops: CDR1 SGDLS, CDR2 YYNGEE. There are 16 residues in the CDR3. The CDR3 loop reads CASSSPGTSGSNTQYF. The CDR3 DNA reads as TGTGCCAGCAGCTCACCCGGGACTAGCGGGAGTAATACGCAGTATTTT.

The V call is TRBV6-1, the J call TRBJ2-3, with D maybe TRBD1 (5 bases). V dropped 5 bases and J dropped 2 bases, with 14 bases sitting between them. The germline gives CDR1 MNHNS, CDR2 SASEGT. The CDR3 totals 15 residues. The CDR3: CASSRQRSYTDTQYF. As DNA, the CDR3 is TGTGCCAGCAGTCGACAGCGCAGTTACACAGATACGCAGTATTTT.

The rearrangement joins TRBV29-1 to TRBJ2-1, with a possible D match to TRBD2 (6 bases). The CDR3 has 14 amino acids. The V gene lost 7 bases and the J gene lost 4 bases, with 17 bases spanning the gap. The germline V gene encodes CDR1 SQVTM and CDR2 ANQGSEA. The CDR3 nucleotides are TGCAGCGCCCCGCCACTAGCAGGGTACAATGAGCAGTTCTTC. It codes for CSAPPLAGYNEQFF.

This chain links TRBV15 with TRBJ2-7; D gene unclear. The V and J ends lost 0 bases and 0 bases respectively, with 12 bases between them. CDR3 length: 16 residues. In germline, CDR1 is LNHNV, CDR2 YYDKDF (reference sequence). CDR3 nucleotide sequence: TGTGCCACCAGCAGAGATCTCAGGTATAGCTCCTACGAGCAGTACTTC. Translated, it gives CATSRDLRYSSYEQYF.

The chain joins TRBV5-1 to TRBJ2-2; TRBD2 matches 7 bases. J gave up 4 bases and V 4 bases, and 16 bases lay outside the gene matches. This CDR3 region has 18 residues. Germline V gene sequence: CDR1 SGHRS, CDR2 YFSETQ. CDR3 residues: CASSTEPAGSVGTGELFF. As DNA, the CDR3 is TGCGCCAGCAGCACGGAACCAGCGGGATCGGTAGGCACCGGGGAGCTGTTTTTT.

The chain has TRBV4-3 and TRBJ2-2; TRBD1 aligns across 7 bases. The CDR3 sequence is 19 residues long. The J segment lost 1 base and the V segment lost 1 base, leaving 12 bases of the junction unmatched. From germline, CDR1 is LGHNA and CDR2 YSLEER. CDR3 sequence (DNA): TGCGCCAGCAGCCAAGTGGCCTATTCTACAGGGGTGAACACCGGGGAGCTGTTTTTT. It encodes CASSQVAYSTGVNTGELFF.

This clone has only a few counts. DNA for the CDR3: TGTGCCAGTCCTCCCGGGACCGCCACTCGGGAGAGCACTGAAGCTTTCTTT. It codes for CASPPGTATRESTEAFF. The V call is TRBV28, the J call TRBJ1-1; weak D call: TRBD1 (5 bases). Germline-derived CDR1 and CDR2 are MDHEN and SYDVKM. The CDR3 totals 17 residues. Trimming took off 9 bases at V and 4 bases at J, with 27 bases between the two ends.

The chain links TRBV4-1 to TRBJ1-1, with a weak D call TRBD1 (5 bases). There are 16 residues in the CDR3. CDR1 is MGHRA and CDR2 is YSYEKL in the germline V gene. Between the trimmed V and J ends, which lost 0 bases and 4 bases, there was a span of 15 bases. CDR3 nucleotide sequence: TGCGCCAGCAGCCAAGAGTCAGGGTTAGCAGCCACTGAAGCTTTCTTT. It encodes CASSQESGLAATEAFF.

The CDR3 bases are TGTGCCAGCAGTTTCCCAGGGCGGAATCAGCCCCAGCATTTT. Translation gives CASSFPGRNQPQHF. The J gene is TRBJ1-5, the V gene TRBV28; D possibly corresponds to TRBD1 (5 bases). The CDR3 is made up of 14 amino acids. V dropped 3 bases and J dropped 4 bases, with 10 bases sitting between them. CDR1 and CDR2 from the germline V gene are MDHEN and SYDVKM. The whole variable domain, filled in from reference TRBV28 and TRBJ1-5, reads DVKVTQSSRYLVKRTGEKVFLECVQDMDHENMFWYRQDPGLGLRLIYFSYDVKMKEKGDIPEGYSVSREKKERFSLILESASTNQTSMYLCASSFPGRNQPQHFGDGTRLSIL.